The 20 T cell receptor beta chains reported below all come from one sample, sequenced in a study of CD8+ T cells in alopecia areata. As to treatment: oral pan-JAK inhibitor, 5-10 mg twice daily. Reverse transcribed after extraction, RNA yielded cDNA as the sequencing template. Profiled with immunoSEQ multiplex PCR; TCRdb holds only in-frame clones, not every one. Of fewer than 350,000 clones in the sample, over 45% were seen once. The sequencing here drew on CD4+ T cells sorted from blood, taken at week 24, from a patient treated with tofacitinib. These receptors all come from a human donor with alopecia areata.

This clone was detected once. J is TRBJ1-1 and V is TRBV30, with D possibly TRBD1 on 5 matching bases. The germline V gene has CDR1 GTSNPN and CDR2 SVGIG (reference sequence). This CDR3 comprises 17 residues. Trimming took off 0 bases at V and 0 bases at J, with 17 bases between the two ends. CDR3 sequence reads: CAWSVSVLRRVNTEAFF. CDR3 coding DNA: TGTGCCTGGAGTGTGAGTGTTCTCCGCAGGGTGAACACTGAAGCTTTCTTT.

The V gene is TRBV14, the J gene TRBJ1-6; D is ambiguous. The CDR3 runs 14 residues. Between the trimmed V and J ends, which lost 0 bases and 4 bases, there was a span of 4 bases. Germline CDR1 reads SGHDN; CDR2 reads FVKESK. The CDR3 DNA sequence: TGTGCCAGCAGCCAAGAGGCGTATAATTCACCCCTCCACTTT. Its translation: CASSQEAYNSPLHF.

The chain has TRBV29-1 and TRBJ1-2; D is unclear. This CDR3 has 12 residues. Germline CDR1 reads SQVTM; CDR2 reads ANQGSEA. Trimming shortened V by 5 bases and J by 7 bases, and 14 bases separated the two germline ends. As DNA, the CDR3 is TGCAGCGTTACGGACGGACCGGGTGGCTACACCTTC. It codes for CSVTDGPGGYTF.

The rearrangement joins TRBV10-3 to TRBJ2-7; 11 positions match TRBD1. The CDR3 runs to 15 residues. The germline V gene encodes CDR1 ENHRY and CDR2 SYGVKD. Trimming removed 6 bases from V and 3 bases from J; junction bases left unmatched: 7. In DNA, the CDR3 is TGTGCCATCAGCCAGGGACAGGGGGGGAGCTACGAGCAGTACTTC. The encoded protein is CAISQGQGGSYEQYF.

Only a few counts were recorded for this clone. J is TRBJ1-6 and V is TRBV10-3; maybe TRBD1 (5 bases). CDR3 size: 15 residues. V was cut by 3 bases and J by 7 bases, with 13 bases left in between. The V gene's germline CDR1 is ENHRY and CDR2 SYGVKD. The CDR3 coding sequence is TGTGCCATCAGTGACCCTAGGACAAGAAATTCACCCCTCCACTTT. Amino acid sequence: CAISDPRTRNSPLHF.

At least ten counts were recorded for this clone. The gene calls are TRBV28 and TRBJ1-6, with D tentatively TRBD1 (5 bases). V lost 8 bases and J 9 bases, leaving 17 bases between the germline ends. Germline V gives CDR1 MDHEN, CDR2 SYDVKM. The length of the CDR3 is 14 residues. Written as DNA, the CDR3 is TGTGCCAGCGATCGAGAGGGGTCAGGTTCACCCCTCCACTTT. Translating it yields CASDREGSGSPLHF.

The chain employs TRBV5-1 and TRBJ2-7; weak D call: TRBD2 (6 bases). The CDR3 covers 14 residues. In germline, CDR1 is SGHRS, CDR2 YFSETQ. Trimming removed 6 bases from V and 0 bases from J, with 13 bases in between. CDR3 residues: CASKRLVSSYEQYF. CDR3 nucleotides: TGCGCCAGCAAAAGACTAGTCAGCTCCTACGAGCAGTACTTC.

This clone appeared a few times. The V and J genes are TRBV10-2 and TRBJ2-1, with D tentatively TRBD2 (5 bases). Trimming took 2 bases from V and 8 from J, leaving 13 bases between them. This CDR3 is built from 14 residues. Germline values: CDR1 WSHSY, CDR2 SAAADI. CDR3 region: CASSEGSPGYEQFF. The CDR3 DNA follows: TGCGCCAGCAGTGAGGGTAGCCCGGGGTATGAGCAGTTCTTC.

This chain's CDR3 is CASSLAQGIIGELFF. The CDR3 DNA reads as TGCGCCAGCAGCTTGGCACAGGGTATCATCGGGGAGCTGTTTTTT. The chain combines TRBV5-1 with TRBJ2-2; TRBD1 is a possible D gene (6 bases). V lost 0 bases and J 7 bases, leaving 13 bases between the germline ends. Germline CDR1 and CDR2: SGHRS and YFSETQ. The length of the CDR3 is 15 residues.

This sequence joins TRBV2 and TRBJ2-2; a weak D match, TRBD1 (6 bases). Germline CDR1 is SNHLY and CDR2 is FYNNEI. The CDR3 loop spans 15 amino acids. Trimming left V 8 bases short and J 0 bases short, with 13 bases between. CDR3 nucleotide sequence: TGTGCCAGCTCAGGGACACTAGCGAACACCGGGGAGCTGTTTTTT. Its protein product is CASSGTLANTGELFF. Supplemented by reference TRBV2 and TRBJ2-2, the full variable domain reads EPEVTQTPSHQVTQMGQEVILRCVPISNHLYFYWYRQILGQKVEFLVSFYNNEISEKSEIFDDQFSVERPDGSNFTLKIRSTKLEDSAMYFCASSGTLANTGELFFGEGSRLTVL.

This clone was seen just once. This chain uses TRBV25-1 with TRBJ1-1, with D tentatively TRBD1 (6 bases). Per germline, CDR1 MGHDK and CDR2 SYGVNS. The CDR3 sequence is 15 residues long. The V end was cut by 0 bases, the J end by 6 bases, with 14 bases between. In nucleotides, the CDR3 is TGTGCCAGCAGTGAATATAACAGGGTAGGCGCTGAAGCTTTCTTT. The encoded protein is CASSEYNRVGAEAFF.

The V gene is TRBV5-6, the J gene TRBJ1-1; D may be TRBD1 (5 bases). CDR3 length: 15 amino acids. In germline, CDR1 is SGHDT, CDR2 YYEEEE. Trimming removed 3 bases at V and 7 bases at J, with 19 bases between. CDR3 coding DNA: TGTGCCAGCAGCTCCACATCAGCTGTGGGGGGTGAAGCTTTCTTT. Translation: CASSSTSAVGGEAFF.

This clone was counted between two and nine times. The J gene is TRBJ2-1, the V gene TRBV7-2; unclear D gene. The V gene's germline CDR1 is SGHTA and CDR2 FQGNSA. The CDR3 contains 15 residues. V was trimmed by 0 bases and J by 0 bases, leaving 6 bases between them. DNA of the CDR3: TGTGCCAGCAGCTTAGCGCACAGCTCCTACAATGAGCAGTTCTTC. Amino acid sequence: CASSLAHSSYNEQFF.

This rearrangement joins TRBV28 to TRBJ2-3; 8 bases are a match to TRBD2. The V and J ends lost 6 bases and 6 bases, in that order; junction bases with no gene match: 5. CDR3 length equals 13 residues. Germline values: CDR1 MDHEN, CDR2 SYDVKM. DNA of the CDR3: TGTGCCAGCAGCCAAGCGGGGGAGGATACGCAGTATTTT. Translating it yields CASSQAGEDTQYF. Drawing the rest from reference TRBV28 and TRBJ2-3, the complete variable domain is DVKVTQSSRYLVKRTGEKVFLECVQDMDHENMFWYRQDPGLGLRLIYFSYDVKMKEKGDIPEGYSVSREKKERFSLILESASTNQTSMYLCASSQAGEDTQYFGPGTRLTVL.

This chain uses TRBV30 with TRBJ1-1; D unresolved. Germline V gene sequence: CDR1 GTSNPN, CDR2 SVGIG (reference sequence). The CDR3 loop spans 13 amino acids. The ends were cut back, 2 bases at V and 4 bases at J, with 11 bases in the middle. CDR3 region: CAWSQQVGTEAFF. The CDR3 bases are TGTGCCTGGAGTCAGCAAGTGGGCACTGAAGCTTTCTTT.

This clone came up a few times. The rearrangement uses TRBV25-1 and TRBJ2-1; 11 bases agree with TRBD2. The CDR3 has 15 residues. Germline V gene lookup returns CDR1 MGHDK and CDR2 SYGVNS. J was trimmed by 6 bases and V by 4 bases; bases with no gene match: 5. The DNA of the CDR3 is TGTGCCAGCAGTGCCACTAGCGGGAGACCCAATGAGCAGTTCTTC. This codes for CASSATSGRPNEQFF.

J is TRBJ2-4 and V is TRBV28; D gene unclear. V was trimmed by 5 bases and J by 1 base, leaving 15 bases between them. Germline CDR1 reads MDHEN; CDR2 reads SYDVKM. This CDR3 contains 16 residues. The CDR3 coding sequence is TGTGCCAGCAGTCCGCCTGGCTACCGGGCCAAAAACATTCAGTACTTC. This codes for CASSPPGYRAKNIQYF.

This clone has more than one count but fewer than ten. J is TRBJ2-3 and V is TRBV5-1, with D possibly TRBD2 on 5 matching bases. Germline values: CDR1 SGHRS, CDR2 YFSETQ. V shed 4 bases and J shed 2 bases, with 17 bases lying between them. The CDR3 sequence is 16 residues long. DNA for the CDR3: TGCGCCAGCAGCATACCCCTAGGAGGCCTCACAGATACGCAGTATTTT. Encoded protein: CASSIPLGGLTDTQYF.

Here the CDR3 DNA reads TGTGCCAGCCAGTTGGCAGGGTTCTGGGAGCAGTACTTC. Translation: CASQLAGFWEQYF. This chain uses TRBV28 with TRBJ2-7, with D possibly being TRBD1 (5 bases). V lost 8 bases and J 7 bases, leaving 18 bases between the germline ends. Germline values: CDR1 MDHEN, CDR2 SYDVKM. The CDR3 covers 13 residues.

The rearrangement uses TRBV7-2 and TRBJ2-3, with 9 bases matching TRBD2. Germline trimming cut 2 bases from V and 6 bases from J; bases unmatched to any gene: 6. The length of the CDR3 is 15 residues. Germline assignment: CDR1 SGHTA and CDR2 FQGNSA. CDR3 sequence (DNA): TGTGCCAGCAGCTTACCGGTAGCGGGGGTTGATACGCAGTATTTT. Translation: CASSLPVAGVDTQYF.